These 29 T cell receptor beta chains were sequenced from one sample in a study of blood T cell repertoires in COVID-19 (dated by TCRdb to about 2020). The library was built by means of the immunoSEQ multiplex PCR assay. TCRdb limited this immuneACCESS table to in-frame rearrangements with V and J called. A share of clones is missing; checked studies link under half to unresolved V genes, and the rest is unexplained. The sample table shows about 42,000 clones, and roughly nine tenths are seen once. Together, the top ten hold 6.2% of the sample. Sequenced material: peripheral blood. The source of these receptors is a human donor in a cohort sampled during active COVID-19.

Of note for this clone: The same CDR3 arises from other DNA sequences in this sample as well. The V gene is TRBV5-1, the J gene TRBJ2-3, with no clear D. This CDR3 is built from 13 residues. Germline CDR1 and CDR2: SGHRS and YFSETQ. The V end lost 3 bases, the J end lost 2 bases, and 7 bases lay between the germline ends. In nucleotides, the CDR3 is TGCGCCAGCAGCTCGAGCCCCACAGATACGCAGTATTTT. Encoded protein: CASSSSPTDTQYF. The variable domain in full, with the rest retrieved from reference TRBV5-1 and TRBJ2-3, is KAGVTQTPRYLIKTRGQQVTLSCSPISGHRSVSWYQQTPGQGLQFLFEYFSETQRNKGNFPGRFSGRQFSNSRSEMNVSTLELGDSALYLCASSSSPTDTQYFGPGTRLTVL.

This clone appeared a few times. The CDR3 DNA is TGTGCCAGCAGTGGCTTCGGGGGGCTGCCTGAAGCTTTCTTT. This sequence encodes CASSGFGGLPEAFF. This rearrangement joins TRBV2 to TRBJ1-1, with D tentatively TRBD1 (6 bases). This CDR3 has 14 amino acids. Trimming shortened V by 4 bases and J by 6 bases, and 15 bases separated the two germline ends. Germline V gene sequence: CDR1 SNHLY, CDR2 FYNNEI.

The CDR3 nucleotides are TGTGCCAGCTCCGGCTTGGGGGCGGGAGTTTCAGATACGCAGTATTTT. It yields the protein CASSGLGAGVSDTQYF. The chain is built from TRBV18 and TRBJ2-3; D perhaps matches TRBD2 (7 bases). Germline CDR1 KGHSH, CDR2 LQKENI. Trimming stripped 6 bases from V and 4 bases from J, with 20 bases between. The CDR3 runs 16 residues.

The chain has TRBV2 and TRBJ1-5, with TRBD1 as a possible D gene (6 bases). Trimming removed 8 bases from V and 0 bases from J, with 23 bases in between. The CDR3 is 18 residues long. CDR1 and CDR2 (germline): SNHLY, FYNNEI. The CDR3 here is CASGGRVAPPYSNQPQHF. The CDR3 DNA is TGTGCCAGCGGGGGCAGGGTCGCCCCTCCATATAGCAATCAGCCCCAGCATTTT.

V and J are TRBV11-2 and TRBJ1-5; the D is unclear. Trimming cost V 5 bases and J 4 bases, with 9 bases left between them. This CDR3 comprises 13 residues. Germline V lookup: CDR1 SGHAT, CDR2 FQNNGV. The CDR3 reads CASSGRKNQPQHF. The CDR3 DNA reads as TGTGCCAGCAGCGGCAGGAAAAATCAGCCCCAGCATTTT.

The chain carries TRBV6-6 and TRBJ1-6, with 10 positions matching TRBD1. Losses at the gene ends were 7 bases for V and 0 bases for J; bases not matched to a gene: 3. This CDR3 has 16 residues. Germline-derived CDR1 and CDR2 are MNHNY and SVGAGI (reference sequence). The CDR3 is CASMRTGGSYNSPLHF. CDR3 nucleotide sequence: TGTGCCAGCATGAGGACAGGGGGCTCCTATAATTCACCCCTCCACTTT.

The CDR3 protein is CARGGGMSGYEQYF. CDR3 sequence (DNA): TGTGCCAGGGGAGGGGGTATGTCGGGGTACGAGCAGTACTTC. The V call is TRBV2, the J call TRBJ2-7, with a possible D match to TRBD2 (7 bases). CDR1 and CDR2 (germline): SNHLY, FYNNEI. V lost 9 bases to trimming and J lost 4 bases, with 19 bases between them. The CDR3 is 14 amino acids.

The rearrangement links TRBV24-1 to TRBJ2-1; no definite D call. The CDR3 has 14 residues. Trimming shortened V by 4 bases and J by 1 base, and 7 bases separated the two germline ends. Per germline, CDR1 KGHDR and CDR2 SFDVKD. The CDR3 sequence is CATSDRRSYNEQFF. DNA for the CDR3: TGTGCCACCAGTGACCGGAGATCCTACAATGAGCAGTTCTTC.

The V gene is TRBV28, the J gene TRBJ1-4; TRBD1 is a possible D gene (5 bases). Looked up from germline, CDR1 is MDHEN and CDR2 is SYDVKM. Trimming cost V 6 bases and J 0 bases, with 14 bases left between them. The CDR3 has 16 amino acids. The CDR3 DNA follows: TGTGCCAGCAGCCCCGGGACTGACCCAACTAATGAAAAACTGTTTTTT. Protein sequence: CASSPGTDPTNEKLFF.

This sequence joins TRBV30 and TRBJ2-3; 9 positions match TRBD1. The germline V gene encodes CDR1 GTSNPN and CDR2 SVGIG (reference sequence). The CDR3 is made up of 14 amino acids. With V trimmed by 5 bases and J by 7 bases, 10 bases remained unmatched. CDR3 in amino acids: CAWGGQGLSNTQYF. The CDR3 DNA reads as TGTGCCTGGGGAGGACAGGGGCTTTCCAATACGCAGTATTTT.

The V gene is TRBV14, the J gene TRBJ2-7; TRBD2 aligns across 14 bases. V lost 1 base, J lost 0 bases, and 5 bases stayed unmatched. Germline CDR1 reads SGHDN; CDR2 reads FVKESK. This CDR3 contains 18 residues. The CDR3, as DNA: TGTGCCAGCAGCCAAGGGACCGGGACTAGCGGGAGCTCCTACGAGCAGTACTTC. It specifies CASSQGTGTSGSSYEQYF.

The gene calls are TRBV4-3 and TRBJ2-7, with unresolved D. V dropped 9 bases and J dropped 4 bases, with 7 bases sitting between them. The CDR3 has 10 residues. Germline CDR1 LGHNA, CDR2 YSLEER. The CDR3 region is CARRSYEQYF. In DNA form, the CDR3 reads TGCGCCAGGCGGTCGTACGAGCAGTACTTC.

This clone was counted only a few times. This rearrangement joins TRBV6-5 to TRBJ2-1; 10 nucleotides match TRBD1. Germline V lookup: CDR1 MNHEY, CDR2 SVGAGI. The ends lost 2 bases at V and 3 bases at J; junction bases unmatched: 1. CDR3 length equals 15 residues. CDR3 loop: CASSYRDRGYNEQFF. As DNA, the CDR3 is TGTGCCAGCAGTTACCGGGACAGGGGCTACAATGAGCAGTTCTTC.

The rearrangement joins TRBV9 to TRBJ2-1, with 7 bases lining up with TRBD2. This CDR3 has 15 residues. Germline CDR1 reads SGDLS; CDR2 reads YYNGEE. The V segment lost 0 bases and the J segment 1 base; nucleotides outside the gene matches: 1. Here the CDR3 DNA reads TGTGCCAGCAGCGTAGCGGGACTATCCTACAATGAGCAGTTCTTC. This codes for CASSVAGLSYNEQFF.

V usage is TRBV18 and J usage is TRBJ2-5; weak D call: TRBD1 (6 bases). The V gene lost 5 bases and the J gene lost 6 bases, with 16 bases spanning the gap. This CDR3 has 14 residues. From germline, CDR1 is KGHSH and CDR2 LQKENI. The CDR3 sequence is CASSFSDSRQTQYF. The CDR3 nucleotides read TGTGCCAGCTCATTCTCGGACAGTCGGCAGACCCAGTACTTC.

This sequence joins TRBV5-1 and TRBJ2-1, with TRBD2 identical over 8 bases. With V trimmed by 0 bases and J by 4 bases, 6 bases remained unmatched. This CDR3 is built from 16 residues. Per germline, CDR1 SGHRS and CDR2 YFSETQ. For the CDR3, the DNA is TGCGCCAGCAGCTTGGCCGCGAGCGGGGGTTACAATGAGCAGTTCTTC. Its translation is CASSLAASGGYNEQFF.

The chain is built from TRBV30 and TRBJ2-3, with D uncertain. V lost 2 bases to trimming and J lost 5 bases, with 11 bases between them. This CDR3 has 13 amino acids. CDR1 and CDR2 (germline): GTSNPN, SVGIG (reference sequence). CDR3 nucleotide sequence: TGTGCCTGGAGTATCCGAGAAAAAGATACGCAGTATTTT. The encoded protein is CAWSIREKDTQYF.

CDR3 sequence reads: CASRKTGEKGYTF. The DNA of the CDR3 is TGTGCCAGCAGAAAGACAGGGGAGAAAGGCTACACCTTC. The chain links TRBV2 to TRBJ1-2; 8 nucleotides match TRBD1. V shed 6 bases and J 8 bases; nucleotides not matched to a gene: 8. From germline, CDR1 is SNHLY and CDR2 FYNNEI. The CDR3 consists of 13 residues.

The chain joins TRBV11-2 to TRBJ2-2; TRBD2 is a possible D gene (5 bases). Germline loops: CDR1 SGHAT, CDR2 FQNNGV. The CDR3 runs to 17 residues. V was pared by 4 bases and J by 0 bases, with 15 bases between. The chain's CDR3 is CASSWRKQRTNTGELFF. The CDR3, as DNA: TGTGCCAGCAGCTGGCGAAAACAGCGGACGAACACCGGGGAGCTGTTTTTT.

This sequence joins TRBV19 and TRBJ1-2; 7 bases agree with TRBD1. V trimming: 2 bases; J trimming: 3 bases; junction bases outside the gene matches: 6. The CDR3 runs to 15 residues. Per the germline V gene, CDR1 is LNHDA and CDR2 is SQIVND (reference sequence). CDR3 sequence (DNA): TGTGCCAGTAGTATAACTTACAGGGGTGACTATGGCTACACCTTC. Translated, it gives CASSITYRGDYGYTF.

The rearrangement joins TRBV4-3 to TRBJ2-7; the D is unclear. The CDR3 sequence is 13 residues long. The V and J ends lost 2 bases and 1 base respectively, with 6 bases between them. Germline V gene sequence: CDR1 LGHNA, CDR2 YSLEER. CDR3 in amino acids: CASSQLLSYEQYF. The DNA for the CDR3 is TGCGCCAGCAGCCAACTTCTTTCCTACGAGCAGTACTTC.

V usage is TRBV3-1 (or the pseudogene TRBV3-2) and J usage is TRBJ1-2, with D possibly being TRBD1 (5 bases). Trimming cost V 0 bases and J 4 bases, with 12 bases left between them. The CDR3 loop spans 15 amino acids. CDR1 LGHDT and CDR2 YNNKEL come from the germline V gene (reference sequence). CDR3 nucleotides: TGTGCCAGCAGCCAAGATGGGTCAGGGCTCTATGGCTACACCTTC. This gives the protein CASSQDGSGLYGYTF.

The rearrangement links TRBV7-9 to TRBJ2-7; 11 bases agree with TRBD2. The CDR3 covers 15 residues. The germline CDR1 and CDR2 sequences are SEHNR and FQNEAQ (reference sequence). J lost 5 bases, V lost 8 bases, and 11 bases had no gene match. The CDR3 spells CASGSPTSGAHEQYF. The CDR3 DNA sequence: TGTGCCAGCGGCTCGCCGACTAGCGGGGCCCACGAGCAGTACTTC.

The J gene is TRBJ2-7, the V gene TRBV5-1; the D gene is possibly TRBD2 (6 bases). The CDR3 extends over 14 amino acids. V shed 6 bases and J shed 4 bases, with 17 bases lying between them. Germline V gene sequence: CDR1 SGHRS, CDR2 YFSETQ. CDR3 sequence: CASTIGSRAYEQYF. CDR3 sequence (DNA): TGCGCCAGCACGATCGGGAGCAGGGCTTACGAGCAGTACTTC.

The V gene is TRBV6-5, the J gene TRBJ1-3; possible D gene TRBD1, 6 bases. The CDR3 spans 14 residues. Trimming cost V 6 bases and J 1 base, with 10 bases left between them. CDR1 is MNHEY and CDR2 is SVGAGI in the germline V gene. CDR3 sequence (DNA): TGTGCCAGCAGACTCAGGGGTTCTGGAAACACCATATATTTT. It is translated as CASRLRGSGNTIYF.

The V call is TRBV18, the J call TRBJ1-3; weak D call: TRBD1 (6 bases). V was clipped by 3 bases and J by 4 bases, with 10 bases between them. This CDR3 is 14 amino acids long. Germline V gene lookup returns CDR1 KGHSH and CDR2 LQKENI. CDR3 residues: CASSPSDRGNTIYF. The CDR3 nucleotides read TGTGCCAGCTCACCTTCTGACAGGGGAAACACCATATATTTT.

The chain combines TRBV11-3 with TRBJ1-3; 9 nucleotides align to TRBD1. The length of the CDR3 is 16 residues. In germline, CDR1 is SGHNT, CDR2 YENEEA. Losses at the gene ends were 5 bases for V and 0 bases for J; bases not matched to a gene: 5. The CDR3 region is CASSTGTGNSGNTIYF. The CDR3 bases are TGTGCCAGCAGCACCGGGACAGGGAACTCTGGAAACACCATATATTTT. Full variable domain (rest looked up from reference TRBV11-3 and TRBJ1-3): EAGVVQSPRYKIIEKKQPVAFWCNPISGHNTLYWYLQNLGQGPELLIRYENEEAVDDSQLPKDRFSAERLKGVDSTLKIQPAELGDSAVYLCASSTGTGNSGNTIYFGEGSWLTVV.

This rearrangement joins TRBV14 to TRBJ1-2; 9 nucleotides match TRBD1. The CDR3 is 17 amino acids. The V gene's germline CDR1 is SGHDN and CDR2 FVKESK. With V trimmed by 4 bases and J by 1 base, 10 bases remained unmatched. CDR3 loop: CASSRFTGTGFNYGYTF. The CDR3 DNA sequence: TGTGCCAGCAGCCGATTTACCGGGACAGGGTTTAACTATGGCTACACCTTC.

This rearrangement joins TRBV19 to TRBJ1-5; D ambiguous. Trimming took 4 bases from V and 1 from J, leaving 11 bases between them. Per the germline V gene, CDR1 is LNHDA and CDR2 is SQIVND (reference sequence). This CDR3 is 15 amino acids long. CDR3 DNA: TGTGCCAGTAGTACGATGCCGCGGAGCAATCAGCCCCAGCATTTT. Its translation is CASSTMPRSNQPQHF.